Described below is a single T cell receptor beta chain sequence and its context. What it binds is unknown. The data belong to a study of graft-versus-host responses after intestinal transplantation. Study-level information: After anti-thymocyte globulin induction, recipients took tacrolimus and steroids for around three years.

TCRdb keeps only in-frame clones here, not all; method: immunoSEQ multiplex PCR. This repertoire shows under 150,000 clones, 85% to 95% found once; its top ten account for 0.16%. The CDR3 extends over 13 amino acids. Germline-derived CDR1 and CDR2 are SNHLY and FYNNEI. Unmatched junction bases numbered 8, after V lost 6 bases and J lost 6 bases. Notes on the study in general: Patients who carried graft-donor T cell macrochimerism also had high graft-versus-host to host-versus-graft clonal ratios in their allografts. Recipient marrow contained GvH clones, some of which appeared first in ileum or blood.

The genes are TRBV2 and TRBJ2-7, with 7 nucleotides matching TRBD1. The TCR was taken from a human donor who received an intestinal transplant. Here the sequenced sample was unstimulated CD4+ T cells sorted from spleen or lymph node cells, taken before intestinal transplant. This chain's CDR3 is CASSRQGVGEQYF. CDR3 in DNA: TGTGCCAGCAGCCGACAGGGCGTGGGCGAGCAGTACTTC.